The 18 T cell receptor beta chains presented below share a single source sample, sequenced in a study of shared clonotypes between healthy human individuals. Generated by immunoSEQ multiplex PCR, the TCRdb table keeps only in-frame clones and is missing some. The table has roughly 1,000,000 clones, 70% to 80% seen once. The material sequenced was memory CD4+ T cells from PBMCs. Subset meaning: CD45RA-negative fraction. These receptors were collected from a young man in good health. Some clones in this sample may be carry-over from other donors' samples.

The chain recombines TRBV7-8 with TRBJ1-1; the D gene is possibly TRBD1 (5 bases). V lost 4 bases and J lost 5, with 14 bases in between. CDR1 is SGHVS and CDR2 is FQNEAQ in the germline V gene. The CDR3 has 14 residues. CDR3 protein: CASSWGRAQTEAFF. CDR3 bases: TGTGCCAGCAGCTGGGGCAGGGCCCAGACTGAAGCTTTCTTT.

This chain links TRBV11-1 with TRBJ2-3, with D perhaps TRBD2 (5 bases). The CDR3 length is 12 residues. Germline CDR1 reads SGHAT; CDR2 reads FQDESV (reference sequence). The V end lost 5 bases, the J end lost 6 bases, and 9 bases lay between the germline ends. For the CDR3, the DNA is TGTGCCAGCAGCCGGGAAGGGGATACGCAGTATTTT. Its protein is CASSREGDTQYF.

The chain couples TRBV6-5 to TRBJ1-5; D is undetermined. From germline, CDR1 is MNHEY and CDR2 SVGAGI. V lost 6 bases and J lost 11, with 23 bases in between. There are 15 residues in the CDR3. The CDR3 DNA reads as TGTGCCAGCAGGCACGACCCCCGGTCCCATGGCACCCAGCATTTT. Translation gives CASRHDPRSHGTQHF.

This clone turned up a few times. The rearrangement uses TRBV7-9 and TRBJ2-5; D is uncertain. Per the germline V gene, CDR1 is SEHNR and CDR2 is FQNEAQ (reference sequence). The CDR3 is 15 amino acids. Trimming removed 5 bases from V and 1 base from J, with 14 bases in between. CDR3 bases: TGTGCCAGCAGCCCGCGACCAACAGTCCAAGAGACCCAGTACTTC. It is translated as CASSPRPTVQETQYF.

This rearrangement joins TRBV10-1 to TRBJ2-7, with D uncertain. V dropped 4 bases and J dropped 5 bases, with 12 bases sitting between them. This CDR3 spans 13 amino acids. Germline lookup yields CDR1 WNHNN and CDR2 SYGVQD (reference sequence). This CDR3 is CASSGTLGNEQYF. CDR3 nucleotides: TGCGCCAGCAGTGGGACCCTGGGCAACGAGCAGTACTTC.

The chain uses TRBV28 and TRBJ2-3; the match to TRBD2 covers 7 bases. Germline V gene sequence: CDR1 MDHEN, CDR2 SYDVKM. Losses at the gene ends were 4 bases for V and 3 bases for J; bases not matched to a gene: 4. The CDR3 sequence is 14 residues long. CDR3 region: CASSWASGTDTQYF. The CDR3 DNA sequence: TGTGCCAGCAGTTGGGCTAGCGGAACAGATACGCAGTATTTT.

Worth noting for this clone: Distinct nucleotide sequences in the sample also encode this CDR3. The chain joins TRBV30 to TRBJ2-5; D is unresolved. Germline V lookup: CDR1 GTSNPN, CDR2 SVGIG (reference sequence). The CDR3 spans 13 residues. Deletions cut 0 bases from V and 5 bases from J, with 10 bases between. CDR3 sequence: CAWSVVLGETQYF. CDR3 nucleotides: TGTGCCTGGAGTGTAGTTTTGGGGGAGACCCAGTACTTC.

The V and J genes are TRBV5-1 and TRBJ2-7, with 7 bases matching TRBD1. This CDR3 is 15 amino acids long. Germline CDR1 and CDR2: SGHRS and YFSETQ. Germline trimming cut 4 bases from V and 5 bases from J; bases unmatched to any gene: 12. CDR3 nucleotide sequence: TGCGCCAGCAGCCTACAGGGGCTGAGTTCCGACGAGCAGTACTTC. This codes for CASSLQGLSSDEQYF.

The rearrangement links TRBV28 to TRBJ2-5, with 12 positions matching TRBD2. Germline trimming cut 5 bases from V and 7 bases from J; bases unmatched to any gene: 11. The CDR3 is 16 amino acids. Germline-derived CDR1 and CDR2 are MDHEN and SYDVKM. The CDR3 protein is CASSVQLAGGSGTQYF. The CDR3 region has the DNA TGTGCCAGCAGTGTACAACTAGCGGGAGGTTCCGGGACCCAGTACTTC.

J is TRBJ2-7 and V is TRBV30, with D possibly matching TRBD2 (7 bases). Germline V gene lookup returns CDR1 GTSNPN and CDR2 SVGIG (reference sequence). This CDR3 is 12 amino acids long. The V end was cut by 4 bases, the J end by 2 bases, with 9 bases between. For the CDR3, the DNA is TGTGCCTGGAAGGGGGGGACCTACGAGCAGTACTTC. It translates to CAWKGGTYEQYF. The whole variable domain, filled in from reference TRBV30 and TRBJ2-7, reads SQTIHQWPATLVQPVGSPLSLECTVEGTSNPNLYWYRQAAGRGLQLLFYSVGIGQISSEVPQNLSASRPQDRQFILSSKKLLLSDSGFYLCAWKGGTYEQYFGPGTRLTVT.

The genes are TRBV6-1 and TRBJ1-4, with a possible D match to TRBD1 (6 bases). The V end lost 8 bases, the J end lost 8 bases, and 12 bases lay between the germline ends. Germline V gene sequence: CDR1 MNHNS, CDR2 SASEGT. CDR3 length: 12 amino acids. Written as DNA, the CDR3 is TGTGCCAGCGGGCACAGGGTCGAAAAACTGTTTTTT. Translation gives CASGHRVEKLFF.

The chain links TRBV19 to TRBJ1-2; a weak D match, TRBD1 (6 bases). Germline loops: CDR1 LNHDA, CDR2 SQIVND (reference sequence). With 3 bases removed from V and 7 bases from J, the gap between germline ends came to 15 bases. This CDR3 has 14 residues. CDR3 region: CASSIGGGASGYTF. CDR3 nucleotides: TGTGCCAGTAGTATCGGCGGGGGCGCTTCTGGCTACACCTTC.

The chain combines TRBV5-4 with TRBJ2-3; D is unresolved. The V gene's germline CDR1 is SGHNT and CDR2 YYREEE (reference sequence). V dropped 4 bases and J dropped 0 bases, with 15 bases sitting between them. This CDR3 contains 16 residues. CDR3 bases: TGTGCCAGCAGCCGTCCGTCGGGCTCTAGCACAGATACGCAGTATTTT. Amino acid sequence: CASSRPSGSSTDTQYF.

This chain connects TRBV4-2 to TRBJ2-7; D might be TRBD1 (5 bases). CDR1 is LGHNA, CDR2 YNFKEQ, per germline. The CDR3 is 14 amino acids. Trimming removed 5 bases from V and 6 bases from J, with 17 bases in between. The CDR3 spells CASSTLDREREQYF. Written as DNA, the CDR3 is TGTGCCAGCAGCACCCTCGACAGAGAACGCGAGCAGTACTTC.

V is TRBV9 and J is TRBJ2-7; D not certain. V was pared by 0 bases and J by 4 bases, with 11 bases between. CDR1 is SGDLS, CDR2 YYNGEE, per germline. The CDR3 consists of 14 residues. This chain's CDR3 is CASSVGATPYEQYF. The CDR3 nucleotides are TGTGCCAGCAGCGTAGGGGCCACCCCATACGAGCAGTACTTC. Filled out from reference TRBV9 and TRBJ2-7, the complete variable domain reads DSGVTQTPKHLITATGQRVTLRCSPRSGDLSVYWYQQSLDQGLQFLIQYYNGEERAKGNILERFSAQQFPDLHSELNLSSLELGDSALYFCASSVGATPYEQYFGPGTRLTVT.

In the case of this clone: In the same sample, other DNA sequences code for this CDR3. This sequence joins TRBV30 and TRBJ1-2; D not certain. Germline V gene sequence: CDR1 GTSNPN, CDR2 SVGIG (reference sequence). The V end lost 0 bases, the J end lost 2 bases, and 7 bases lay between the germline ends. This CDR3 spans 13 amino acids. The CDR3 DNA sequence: TGTGCCTGGAGTGTACAAACGAACTATGGCTACACCTTC. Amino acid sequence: CAWSVQTNYGYTF.

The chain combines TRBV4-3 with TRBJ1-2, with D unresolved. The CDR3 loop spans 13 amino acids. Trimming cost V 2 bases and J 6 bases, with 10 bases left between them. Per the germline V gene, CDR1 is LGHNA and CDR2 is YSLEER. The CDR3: CASSQSAAHGYTF. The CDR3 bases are TGCGCCAGCAGCCAATCAGCCGCGCATGGCTACACCTTC.

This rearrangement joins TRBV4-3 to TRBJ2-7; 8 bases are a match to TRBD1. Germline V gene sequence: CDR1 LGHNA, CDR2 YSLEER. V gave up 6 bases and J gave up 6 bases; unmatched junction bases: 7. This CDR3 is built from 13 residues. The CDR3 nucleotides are TGCGCCAGCAGGGAGGACAGGGTGAGCGAGCAGTACTTC. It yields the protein CASREDRVSEQYF.